This TCR beta chain comes out of a study of shared clonotypes between healthy human individuals (dated by TCRdb to 2020 to 2021). A note on the overall study: The cohort comprised a couple of women and three men aged 18 to 49 years. For each donor, CD4 naive and CD4 memory were each run on three plates, CD8 naive on two plates, and CD8 memory on one plate. Each donor's leukapheresis produced roughly between roughly 0.85 and 9.5 billion PBMCs. To estimate repertoire size and how much clonotype sharing occurs between individuals, the study deeply sequenced the blood TCR repertoires of roughly 5 healthy adults. To increase sequencing depth and limit assay-specific biases, different laboratories used diverse techniques to prepare libraries and sequence TCR repertoires.

Using the deep immunoSEQ assay, TCR CDR3 regions were amplified from genomic DNA by multiplex PCR. Extracted genomic DNA from each cell subset was spread evenly across all wells of several immunoSEQ 96-well plates, with each plate serving as a replicate. For sorted subsets, approximately 0.2 ug of genomic DNA, equivalent to 25,000 to 30,000 T cell genomes, went into each replicate PCR. Purified libraries were quantified with a Qubit 3.0 fluorometer, sized on a Bioanalyzer 2100, and re-quantified with the KAPA Library Quantification kit. Every immunoSEQ 96-well plate was sequenced on a separate single-read 150-cycle Illumina NextSeq 550 flow cell. From the authors' description of their analysis: Because the immunoSEQ output included only junctional sequences and no quality scores, the filtering could not be the same as the filtering used for full-length reads. Sequences were annotated with PyIR, a Python wrapper for IgBLAST v1.9, using IMGT germline references to assign V/J genes and CDR3. Reads were removed for weak V/J assignments (E-value above 1e-6), missing CDR3, stop codons, out-of-frame junctions, or ambiguous translated residues. A V3J clonotype was defined by an identical inferred V gene, J gene, and CDR3 amino acid sequence. To compute the percentage overlap between repertoires, the number of shared unique clonotypes was divided by the size of the smaller repertoire. Richness of each repertoire was evaluated using RTK rarefaction, the Chao1 estimator, and Recon v2.1 estimates of unobserved clonotypes. OLGA was used to compute generation probabilities for all TCRbeta clonotypes that the gDNA method yielded from a handful of donors. Imported from immuneACCESS, the table was reduced by TCRdb to in-frame sequences with V and J called. These copies leave out some clones; in studies compared against another copy, an unresolved V gene accounts for under half, and the cause of the remainder is not known. That table supplies the V and J calls and clone size; D and trimming were determined from the DNA. The sample yields about 2.1 million clones; roughly 91% were counted once. Of the sample, about 1.8% is held by the ten largest clones.

V is cut back by 6 bases and J by 5 bases, with 14 bases in the junction unmatched. The CDR3 spans 16 residues, from the cysteine through the phenylalanine. Only the CDR3 region is kept as DNA, spanning 48 bases read in frame from base 1. CDR1 is given as MDHEN and CDR2 as SYDVKM, both from the germline V gene. Notes on this clone: No cognate antigen has been identified for it. No per-base quality is available; no much larger clone lies one base away.

Study-wide findings and limitations: Sampling was restricted to blood, and TCR repertoires in tissue are likely to differ from TCR repertoires in blood. Higher generation probabilities were observed for clonotypes shared by all four sorted-subset donors than for non-shared clonotypes. Even with the large sequencing depth, rarefaction of the sorted-subset datasets indicated that sequencing was incomplete. Because the study included only a small number of donors, the genetic and exposure-history diversity represented was limited. Pairwise subsampling indicated that sequencing depth was expected to affect the degree of clonotype sharing among donors. Sharing across several donors was observed for around 5% of naive CD4, over 3% of naive CD8, about 2.3% of memory CD4, and 0.4% of memory CD8 clonotypes. Naive subsets generally had larger estimated clonotype richness than memory subsets.

CD8 naive samples consisted of CD45RO-negative cells that were positively selected for CCR7, yielding a CD45RA+CCR7+ population without TemRA cells. Donors were healthy HIV-negative adults with no recently reported acute infections or vaccinations. All donors were Caucasian adults living in Nashville, Tennessee, USA. Blood was collected by leukapheresis, and PBMCs were isolated by Ficoll-Histopaque density gradient centrifugation and then cryopreserved in liquid nitrogen vapor phase. Analytical flow cytometry was used to check the purity and quantity of each magnetically sorted T cell population. Genomic DNA was isolated from every sorted fraction and measured by UV absorbance on a Nanodrop 2000c.

Sample: naive CD8+ T cells from PBMCs. Read against the paper, the sample's cell subset or site label means: CD45RA+CCR7+. This sequence originates from a man younger than 35 in good health. Some clones in this sample may be carry-over from other donors' samples. The chain links TRBV28 with TRBJ2-3, and 7 junctional nucleotides match TRBD2. Read as DNA, the sequence is TGTGCCAGCAGAGGAGGGAGGGCCTTTAATTTAGATACGCAGTATTTT. It encodes CASRGGRAFNLDTQYF. Here the CDR3 is joined to the reference TRBV28 and TRBJ2-3 genes, and the full variable domain is: DVKVTQSSRYLVKRTGEKVFLECVQDMDHENMFWYRQDPGLGLRLIYFSYDVKMKEKGDIPEGYSVSREKKERFSLILESASTNQTSMYLCASRGGRAFNLDTQYFGPGTRLTVL.